This T cell receptor beta chain was retrieved from a study of tumor-infiltrating lymphocytes in primary liver carcinoma. At the level of the study: Measuring about 4.2 to 10 cm across, the tumors were staged as T1-T3 N0M0.

The blood RNA (from unsorted whole blood) was obtained, and germline DNA was also extracted. This clonotype has a count of ten or more. V shed 4 bases and J 1 base; nucleotides not matched to a gene: 4. Germline assignment: CDR1 SQVTM and CDR2 ANQGSEA. The CDR3 runs to 13 residues. TCR beta cDNA was prepared out of around 460 ng total RNA by means of a constant-region primer. Libraries covering TCR beta were generated through three nested multiplex PCR rounds (using a slightly modified ARM-PCR). Researchers ran the first two PCR rounds for roughly 11 cycles each with TRBV1-TRBV30 forward primers and a C-beta reverse primer. TCRdb called the multiplex PCR reads again in MiXCR, with one record for every CDR3 protein. The data contain around 330,000 distinct CDR3 sequences, approximately 54% of them singletons.

The sequence derives from a young woman with primary liver carcinoma and hepatitis B virus infection. Sequencing was done on a sample of peripheral blood. The V and J genes are TRBV29-1 and TRBJ2-7, with 7 bases aligning to TRBD2. CDR3 sequence reads: CSVGGGSSYEQYF. The CDR3 bases are TGCAGCGTTGGCGGGGGTTCGTCCTACGAGCAGTACTTC.